Presented here are 24 T cell receptor beta chains from one specimen sequenced in a study of T cells after yellow fever vaccination. TCRdb analysed the 5' RACE reads with MiXCR anew, one entry per CDR3 protein. Of nearly 550,000 distinct CDR3 sequences in the sample, around 21% were seen once. Sample: PBMCs, taken 15 days after the yellow fever booster vaccination. The receptors come from a man under 40 who received the YFV17D yellow fever vaccine.

The rearrangement joins TRBV6-5 to TRBJ2-4; D remains unclear. In germline, CDR1 is MNHEY, CDR2 SVGAGI. V was pared by 5 bases and J by 4 bases, with 3 bases between. The CDR3 covers 11 residues. This CDR3 is CASSQKNIQYF. CDR3 DNA: TGTGCCAGCAGTCAAAAAAACATTCAGTACTTC.

Only a few counts were recorded for this clonotype. V and J are TRBV5-6 and TRBJ2-1; D gene uncertain. The CDR3 consists of 16 residues. Germline loops: CDR1 SGHDT, CDR2 YYEEEE. V lost 6 bases to trimming and J lost 3 bases, with 19 bases between them. This chain's CDR3 is CASITWGITVYNEQFF. The DNA for the CDR3 is TGTGCCAGCATCACTTGGGGTATCACGGTCTACAATGAGCAGTTCTTC.

This clonotype was picked up a small number of times. In nucleotides, the CDR3 is TGTGCCAGCAGAAATACAGGGGTTGCCACTGAAGCTTTCTTT. Encoded protein: CASRNTGVATEAFF. The chain recombines TRBV7-9 with TRBJ1-1; TRBD1 matches at 7 bases. J gave up 4 bases and V 6 bases, and 8 bases lay outside the gene matches. Germline V lookup: CDR1 SEHNR, CDR2 FQNEAQ (reference sequence). This CDR3 region has 14 residues.

V and J are TRBV5-1 and TRBJ1-1; D perhaps matches TRBD1 (5 bases). The CDR3 contains 16 residues. V was cut by 5 bases and J by 0 bases, with 17 bases left in between. Germline V lookup: CDR1 SGHRS, CDR2 YFSETQ. The CDR3 here is CASRSFRDGLNTEAFF. CDR3 coding DNA: TGCGCCAGCAGATCTTTCCGGGACGGCTTGAACACTGAAGCTTTCTTT. Filled out from reference TRBV5-1 and TRBJ1-1, the complete variable domain reads KAGVTQTPRYLIKTRGQQVTLSCSPISGHRSVSWYQQTPGQGLQFLFEYFSETQRNKGNFPGRFSGRQFSNSRSEMNVSTLELGDSALYLCASRSFRDGLNTEAFFGQGTRLTVV.

This clonotype was found a few times. The chain recombines TRBV19 with TRBJ2-3; 8 bases fit TRBD2. The CDR3 extends over 14 amino acids. Trimming took 7 bases from V and 5 from J; bases not matched to a gene: 8. Germline CDR1 reads LNHDA; CDR2 reads SQIVND (reference sequence). The CDR3 region is CASTVGREGDTQYF. The CDR3 coding sequence is TGTGCCAGTACCGTCGGGAGGGAGGGAGATACGCAGTATTTT.

This clonotype was observed at least ten times. This rearrangement joins TRBV6-2 or TRBV6-3 to TRBJ2-1; TRBD2 matches at 11 bases. This CDR3 region has 14 residues. With V trimmed by 7 bases and J by 4 bases, 3 bases remained unmatched. Germline V gene data show CDR1 as MNHEY and CDR2 as SVGEGT. The CDR3 DNA is TGTGCCAGCACCCGGACTAGCGGGTACAATGAGCAGTTCTTC. This codes for CASTRTSGYNEQFF.

V gene TRBV12-3 or TRBV12-4 combines with J gene TRBJ1-5; D not resolved. The CDR3 totals 11 residues. V was cut by 5 bases and J by 9 bases, with 8 bases left in between. The CDR3 protein is CASSAFGPQHF. The CDR3 nucleotides read TGTGCCAGCAGTGCCTTTGGGCCCCAGCATTTT.

This clonotype was seen a handful of times. The rearrangement uses TRBV7-8 and TRBJ2-7; 12 nucleotides agree with TRBD2. Germline V gives CDR1 SGHVS, CDR2 FQNEAQ. The CDR3 loop spans 17 amino acids. V shed 5 bases and J 3 bases; nucleotides not matched to a gene: 11. Here the CDR3 DNA reads TGTGCCAGCAGCCCCAGGACTAGCGGGGCTGTACTCTACGAGCAGTACTTC. This translates into CASSPRTSGAVLYEQYF.

This clonotype appeared many times. The rearrangement uses TRBV4-3 and TRBJ2-1, with 8 bases that match TRBD2. CDR3 size: 17 residues. The germline V gene encodes CDR1 LGHNA and CDR2 YSLEER. V shed 1 base, J shed 5 bases, and the junction held 10 bases outside the gene matches. CDR3: CASSQGTSGGPHNEQFF. DNA for the CDR3: TGCGCCAGCAGCCAAGGAACTTCGGGAGGGCCCCACAATGAGCAGTTCTTC.

In its sample, this clonotype was seen a few times. The rearrangement uses TRBV7-8 and TRBJ2-7, with D perhaps matching TRBD1 or TRBD2 (5 bases each). The CDR3 is made up of 13 amino acids. Germline V lookup: CDR1 SGHVS, CDR2 FQNEAQ. Between the trimmed V and J ends, which lost 8 bases and 4 bases, there was a span of 15 bases. The CDR3: CASLGDLRYEQYF. CDR3 DNA sequence: TGTGCCAGCTTAGGGGACCTTCGGTACGAGCAGTACTTC.

A few counts support this clonotype. The V call is TRBV6-2 or TRBV6-3, the J call TRBJ2-7, with TRBD1 identical over 10 bases. Trimming removed 11 bases from V and 4 bases from J; junction bases left unmatched: 5. Germline V gives CDR1 MNHEY, CDR2 SVGEGT. CDR3 size: 12 residues. The CDR3 region has the DNA TGTGCCGGAGGACAGGGGGGTTACGAGCAGTACTTC. Protein product: CAGGQGGYEQYF.

This clonotype turned up a few times. The chain uses TRBV29-1 and TRBJ2-3; D not certain. V gave up 7 bases and J gave up 2 bases, with 13 bases separating them. The CDR3 length is 13 residues. The germline CDR1 and CDR2 sequences are SQVTM and ANQGSEA. The CDR3 region has the DNA TGCAGCGCCTCCCGGGTCAACACAGATACGCAGTATTTT. This gives the protein CSASRVNTDTQYF.

V gene TRBV3-1 combines with J gene TRBJ2-4; TRBD2 matches 10 bases. The CDR3 is 17 amino acids. The V gene end was trimmed by 8 bases and the J gene end by 1 base; junction bases not matched to a gene: 11. CDR1 and CDR2 (germline): LGHDT, YNNKEL (reference sequence). CDR3: CASSQPSGSEAKNIQYF. The DNA for the CDR3 is TGTGCCAGCTCCCAACCTAGCGGGAGCGAGGCCAAAAACATTCAGTACTTC.

The chain has TRBV7-2 and TRBJ2-6; the D is unclear. V was shortened by 3 bases and J by 7 bases, with 13 bases between the two germline ends. Germline CDR1 and CDR2: SGHTA and FQGNSA. There are 15 residues in the CDR3. Written as DNA, the CDR3 is TGTGCCAGCAGCTTCGGAGCCAGTCCCGCCAACGTCCTGACTTTC. Its translation is CASSFGASPANVLTF.

V usage is TRBV2 and J usage is TRBJ2-1, with TRBD1 matching 8 bases. In germline, CDR1 is SNHLY, CDR2 FYNNEI. The CDR3 is made up of 14 amino acids. V was pared by 7 bases and J by 3 bases, with 5 bases of the junction left unmatched. The CDR3 spells CASKGQGFYNEQFF. CDR3 sequence (DNA): TGTGCCAGCAAAGGACAGGGATTCTACAATGAGCAGTTCTTC.

Only a few counts were recorded for this clonotype. This chain connects TRBV6-2 or TRBV6-3 to TRBJ2-7; 8 bases are a match to TRBD1. The V gene end was trimmed by 6 bases and the J gene end by 3 bases; junction bases not matched to a gene: 7. CDR3 length: 14 residues. Looked up from germline, CDR1 is MNHEY and CDR2 is SVGEGT. CDR3 in DNA: TGTGCCAGCAGAACCCGGGACAGGCTCTACGAGCAGTACTTC. Its protein product is CASRTRDRLYEQYF.

The rearrangement joins TRBV20-1 to TRBJ2-2; tentatively, D is TRBD1 or TRBD2 (6 bases each). V was clipped by 4 bases and J by 7 bases, with 16 bases between them. Germline CDR1 DFQATT, CDR2 SNEGSKA (reference sequence). CDR3 size: 14 residues. CDR3 region: CSATTTRGVGELFF. CDR3 nucleotides: TGCAGTGCTACCACAACGAGGGGGGTCGGGGAGCTGTTTTTT.

The J gene is TRBJ1-2, the V gene TRBV2; no firm D call. The germline CDR1 and CDR2 sequences are SNHLY and FYNNEI. The V gene lost 7 bases and the J gene lost 6 bases, with 15 bases spanning the gap. This CDR3 has 13 residues. The CDR3 nucleotides are TGTGCCAGCACTGTTTGGGGTGGGGATGGCTACACCTTC. Translation gives CASTVWGGDGYTF. The whole variable domain, remainder taken from reference TRBV2 and TRBJ1-2, is EPEVTQTPSHQVTQMGQEVILRCVPISNHLYFYWYRQILGQKVEFLVSFYNNEISEKSEIFDDQFSVERPDGSNFTLKIRSTKLEDSAMYFCASTVWGGDGYTFGSGTRLTVV.

This clonotype was seen a few times. J is TRBJ1-6 and V is TRBV6-4, with no clear D. Germline CDR1 reads MRHNA; CDR2 reads SNTAGT. This CDR3 is 13 amino acids long. V lost 6 bases and J lost 7, with 10 bases in between. The CDR3: CASRAGKNSPLHF. DNA of the CDR3: TGTGCCAGCAGGGCGGGGAAAAATTCACCCCTCCACTTT.

The chain employs TRBV3-1 and TRBJ2-7; 7 bases map to TRBD2. This CDR3 contains 16 residues. The V gene end was trimmed by 3 bases and the J gene end by 0 bases; junction bases not matched to a gene: 8. Germline lookup yields CDR1 LGHDT and CDR2 YNNKEL (reference sequence). CDR3 sequence reads: CASSHGGGGYSYEQYF. CDR3 DNA: TGTGCCAGCAGCCATGGGGGGGGGGGATACTCCTACGAGCAGTACTTC.

In this sample, this clonotype turned up many times. J is TRBJ2-3 and V is TRBV12-3 or TRBV12-4; D gene ambiguous. The length of the CDR3 is 13 residues. Trimming took 3 bases from V and 0 from J, leaving 4 bases between them. In nucleotides, the CDR3 is TGTGCCAGCAGTTTTGACAGCACAGATACGCAGTATTTT. Translating gives CASSFDSTDTQYF.

This clonotype has ten or more counts. The chain carries TRBV12-3 or TRBV12-4 and TRBJ2-1, with a possible D match to TRBD2 (6 bases). The ends were cut back, 5 bases at V and 2 bases at J, with 13 bases in the middle. CDR3 length: 15 residues. CDR3 residues: CASSKAGGTYNEQFF. The CDR3 DNA sequence: TGTGCCAGCAGTAAGGCAGGCGGGACCTACAATGAGCAGTTCTTC.

This chain uses TRBV12-3 or TRBV12-4 with TRBJ2-7; 11 bases are shared with TRBD2. Trimming took 8 bases from V and 3 from J; bases not matched to a gene: 3. This CDR3 contains 13 residues. CDR3 amino acids: CASAGTSGYEQYF. The CDR3 coding sequence is TGTGCCAGCGCCGGGACTAGCGGCTACGAGCAGTACTTC.

The chain recombines TRBV21-1 with TRBJ2-1; TRBD2, the table's D call, was not compared with the DNA. TRBV21-1 is listed as a pseudogene. This CDR3 comprises 17 residues. This chain's CDR3 is CASSYCIGTRVYNEQFF. CDR3 bases: TGTGCCAGCAGCTACTGTATTGGGACTAGGGTCTACAATGAGCAGTTCTTC.